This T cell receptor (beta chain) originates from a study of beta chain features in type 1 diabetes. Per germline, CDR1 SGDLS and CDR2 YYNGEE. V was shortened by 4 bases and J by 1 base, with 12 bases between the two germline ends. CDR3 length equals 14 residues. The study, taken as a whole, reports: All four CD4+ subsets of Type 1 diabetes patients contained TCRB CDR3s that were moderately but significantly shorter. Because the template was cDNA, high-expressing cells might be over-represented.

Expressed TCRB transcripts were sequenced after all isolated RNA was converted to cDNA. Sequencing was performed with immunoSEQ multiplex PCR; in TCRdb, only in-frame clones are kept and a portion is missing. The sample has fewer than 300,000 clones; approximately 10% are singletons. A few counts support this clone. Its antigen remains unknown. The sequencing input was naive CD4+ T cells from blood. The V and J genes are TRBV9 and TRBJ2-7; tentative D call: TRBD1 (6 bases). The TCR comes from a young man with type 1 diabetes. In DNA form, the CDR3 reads TGTGCCAGCAGCCCCCGGACAGTTTCCTACGAGCAGTACTTC. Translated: CASSPRTVSYEQYF.